This T cell receptor (beta chain) was recorded in a study of CXCR3-negative and CXCR3-positive naive CD8 T cells. Study findings and constraints: Comparison of naive CXCR3-negative and CXCR3-positive cells revealed similar TRBV-TRBJ usage, while memory cells differed. CXCR3-expressing naive cells carried TRB CDR3s more hydrophobic than those of CXCR3-negative naive cells.

In regard to this clonotype: Its antigen is not known.

Each TRB cDNA library was prepared by 5' RACE (with UMI labels). TCRdb re-called the 5' RACE reads and shows each CDR3 protein once, DNA omitted. The sample has fewer than 60,000 distinct CDR3 sequences, and its top ten clones hold approximately 1.5%. The sorter processed each CD8+ T cell subset in triplicate at 250,000 to 300,000 cells apiece. The CD45RO-CCR7+CD27+CD95- phenotype denoted naive CD8+ T cells. CDR1 and CDR2 (germline): ENHRY, SYGVKD. This CDR3 has 15 amino acids. The TCR was taken from a human donor in good health. Some clones in this sample may be carry-over from other donors' samples. The sequencing input was naive CXCR3- CD8+ T cells from blood. Subset reported: CD45RO-CCR7+CD27+CD95- naive CD8+ T cells lacking CXCR3 (TNR3-). The chain joins TRBV10-3 to TRBJ1-2; checking the TCRdb D call of TRBD1 is not possible without DNA. CDR3 protein: CAIYSSTGVFYGYTF.